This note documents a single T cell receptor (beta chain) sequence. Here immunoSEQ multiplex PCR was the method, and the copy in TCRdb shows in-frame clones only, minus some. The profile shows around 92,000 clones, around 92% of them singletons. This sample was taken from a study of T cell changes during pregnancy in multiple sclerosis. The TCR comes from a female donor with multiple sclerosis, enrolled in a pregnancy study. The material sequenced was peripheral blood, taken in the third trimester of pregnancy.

The CDR3 DNA reads TGTGCCTGCAACAGGGACAATCAGCCCCAGCATTTT. As protein: CACNRDNQPQHF. J is TRBJ1-5 and V is TRBV30, with D possibly being TRBD1 (6 bases). The CDR3 contains 12 residues. Looked up from germline, CDR1 is GTSNPN and CDR2 is SVGIG (reference sequence). Deletions cut 6 bases from V and 3 bases from J, with 9 bases between.